The 12 T cell receptor beta chains in this list originate from one sample, sequenced in a study of blood T cell repertoires in COVID-19. Method: immunoSEQ multiplex PCR; TCRdb's copy keeps in-frame clones and lacks some. The table includes more than 45,000 clones, around 87% detected once. The sequenced sample consisted of peripheral blood. Source of these receptors: a human donor with active COVID-19. The donor label of this sample is uncertain.

The rearrangement joins TRBV7-8 to TRBJ2-1; TRBD2 agrees at 11 bases. V dropped 5 bases and J dropped 8; count of bases not matched to a gene: 11. The CDR3 runs 16 residues. Germline-derived CDR1 and CDR2 are SGHVS and FQNEAQ. The CDR3, as DNA: TGTGCCAGCAGCCCGAGAGTAGCGGGAGGGCCTGATGAGCAGTTCTTC. Translated, it gives CASSPRVAGGPDEQFF.

This chain joins TRBV14 and TRBJ1-1; D might be TRBD1 (5 bases). Looked up from germline, CDR1 is SGHDN and CDR2 is FVKESK. V was shortened by 4 bases and J by 1 base, with 10 bases between the two germline ends. The CDR3 has 14 residues. As DNA, the CDR3 is TGTGCCAGCAGCCCGCGGGACGGGAACACTGAAGCTTTCTTT. Translating gives CASSPRDGNTEAFF.

V is TRBV20-1 and J is TRBJ1-6; 8 positions match TRBD1. Germline CDR1 is DFQATT and CDR2 is SNEGSKA (reference sequence). The CDR3 length is 11 residues. The V segment lost 1 base and the J segment 17 bases; nucleotides outside the gene matches: 4. CDR3 region: CSARGPGQVHF. CDR3 nucleotides: TGCAGTGCTAGAGGACCGGGACAGGTCCACTTT.

This clone was found once. The CDR3 nucleotides are TGTGCCAGCAGAAAATCCCTAGCGGGAGTAAACAATGAGCAGTTCTTC. The encoded protein is CASRKSLAGVNNEQFF. The rearrangement joins TRBV5-4 to TRBJ2-1; 10 bases are a match to TRBD2. The length of the CDR3 is 16 residues. Germline V CDR1 and CDR2: SGHNT, YYREEE (reference sequence). Germline trimming cut 5 bases from V and 5 bases from J; bases unmatched to any gene: 10.

V and J are TRBV18 and TRBJ1-3; a weak D match, TRBD1 (5 bases). Germline CDR1 and CDR2: KGHSH and LQKENI. V lost 0 bases and J lost 4, with 13 bases in between. The CDR3 is made up of 16 amino acids. CDR3 protein: CASSPPAQGTGNTIYF. CDR3 nucleotide sequence: TGTGCCAGCTCACCACCGGCTCAGGGAACGGGAAACACCATATATTTT.

The chain couples TRBV3-1 (or the pseudogene TRBV3-2) to TRBJ2-1, with D unclear. The germline V gene encodes CDR1 LGHDT and CDR2 YNNKEL (reference sequence). The CDR3 has 14 residues. Trimming removed 0 bases at V and 5 bases at J, with 8 bases between. The CDR3 DNA reads as TGTGCCAGCAGCCAAGAGAACGGAGACAATGAGCAGTTCTTC. Its translation is CASSQENGDNEQFF.

The CDR3, as DNA: TGCGCCAGCAGCCACACCGCTCCAGGAACTAGCACAGATACGCAGTATTTT. Residues: CASSHTAPGTSTDTQYF. The chain has TRBV4-1 and TRBJ2-3; D unresolved. The CDR3 length is 17 residues. V was shortened by 3 bases and J by 0 bases, with 16 bases between the two germline ends. Per the germline V gene, CDR1 is MGHRA and CDR2 is YSYEKL.

This clone was detected only once. The chain's CDR3 is CASSKQYYNSPLHF. CDR3 DNA sequence: TGTGCCAGCAGTAAACAGTACTATAATTCACCCCTCCACTTT. This sequence joins TRBV6-5 and TRBJ1-6, with D hard to call. The CDR3 is made up of 14 amino acids. Looked up from germline, CDR1 is MNHEY and CDR2 is SVGAGI. Trimming took off 5 bases at V and 3 bases at J, with 8 bases between the two ends.

The V and J genes are TRBV10-2 and TRBJ2-7; 7 bases are a match to TRBD2. CDR1 WSHSY and CDR2 SAAADI come from the germline V gene. The length of the CDR3 is 13 residues. The V segment lost 8 bases and the J segment 3 bases; nucleotides outside the gene matches: 7. CDR3 protein: CASGASGLYEQYF. CDR3 in DNA: TGCGCCAGCGGGGCTAGCGGTCTCTACGAGCAGTACTTC.

J is TRBJ2-1 and V is TRBV19, with D possibly TRBD1 on 6 matching bases. This CDR3 spans 17 amino acids. CDR1 and CDR2 (germline): LNHDA, SQIVND (reference sequence). V lost 9 bases to trimming and J lost 3 bases, with 24 bases between them. The CDR3 DNA follows: TGTGCCAGAATAAGGGGGATATTCAGCGCAAACTACAATGAGCAGTTCTTC. Its translation is CARIRGIFSANYNEQFF.

The V gene is TRBV18, the J gene TRBJ2-2; maybe TRBD1 (6 bases). The germline V gene encodes CDR1 KGHSH and CDR2 LQKENI. The CDR3 runs 15 residues. Trimming left V 3 bases short and J 3 bases short, with 11 bases between. For the CDR3, the DNA is TGTGCCAGCTCACCTCAGGGGCCCGACACCGGGGAGCTGTTTTTT. Protein product: CASSPQGPDTGELFF.

The chain combines TRBV7-6 with TRBJ2-3; D perhaps matches TRBD1 (6 bases). The germline V gene has CDR1 SGHVS and CDR2 FNYEAQ. CDR3 length equals 15 residues. V lost 6 bases to trimming and J lost 6 bases, with 19 bases between them. Here the CDR3 reads CASSQDSPPWDTQYF. As DNA, the CDR3 is TGTGCCAGCAGTCAGGACAGTCCGCCCTGGGATACGCAGTATTTT.